The 18 T cell receptor beta chains reported below all come from one sample, sequenced in a study of shared clonotypes between healthy human individuals. The protocol was immunoSEQ multiplex PCR, while the TCRdb copy is restricted to in-frame clones and leaves out a portion. The sample includes about 1 million clones, more than 60% of them seen just once. Material for sequencing was memory CD4+ T cells sorted from blood. Subset in this sample: CD45RA-negative fraction. Receptors were obtained from a man aged 18-30 years in good health.

This clone was observed a handful of times. The chain employs TRBV30 and TRBJ1-2, with 7 bases that match TRBD1. The CDR3 sequence is 12 residues long. The germline gives CDR1 GTSNPN, CDR2 SVGIG (reference sequence). V was pared by 6 bases and J by 6 bases, with 7 bases of the junction left unmatched. The CDR3 DNA is TGTGCCTGCTCCCGGGACAGACATGGCTACACCTTC. As protein: CACSRDRHGYTF.

The gene calls are TRBV7-2 and TRBJ1-6; D is perhaps TRBD1 (6 bases). The CDR3 is 15 amino acids. V lost 2 bases and J lost 8, with 13 bases in between. Germline values: CDR1 SGHTA, CDR2 FQGNSA. The CDR3 spells CASSLLRPGDSPLHF. CDR3 in DNA: TGTGCCAGCAGCTTACTCCGCCCAGGGGATTCACCCCTCCACTTT.

This clone was detected a few times. V and J are TRBV5-1 and TRBJ1-3; no definite D call. CDR3 length: 15 residues. From germline, CDR1 is SGHRS and CDR2 YFSETQ. Trimming removed 0 bases from V and 4 bases from J, with 11 bases in between. The DNA of the CDR3 is TGCGCCAGCAGCTTGGGACTTGAGCGAGGAAACACCATATATTTT. This codes for CASSLGLERGNTIYF.

This clone occurred once. The sample holds other DNA sequences that translate to the same CDR3. This sequence joins TRBV9 and TRBJ2-2, with D maybe TRBD1 (5 bases). The CDR3 covers 14 residues. Per the germline V gene, CDR1 is SGDLS and CDR2 is YYNGEE. V was trimmed by 0 bases and J by 6 bases, leaving 9 bases between them. CDR3 sequence: CASSVDWGAGELFF. The DNA of the CDR3 is TGTGCCAGCAGCGTAGACTGGGGCGCCGGGGAGCTGTTTTTT.

V and J are TRBV4-3 and TRBJ1-2; 7 bases fit TRBD1. V lost 0 bases, J lost 8 bases, and 24 bases stayed unmatched. Germline CDR1 LGHNA, CDR2 YSLEER. This CDR3 contains 20 residues. This chain's CDR3 is CASSQEPVTTGTVTAGGYTF. CDR3 DNA sequence: TGCGCCAGCAGCCAAGAGCCGGTCACCACCGGGACAGTCACCGCCGGAGGCTACACCTTC.

CDR3 in DNA: TGTGCCACCACCGGGACACTTCAAGAGACCCAGTACTTC. Residues: CATTGTLQETQYF. The V call is TRBV10-3, the J call TRBJ2-5, with D possibly being TRBD1 (6 bases). The CDR3 has 13 residues. Per germline, CDR1 ENHRY and CDR2 SYGVKD. V lost 10 bases, J lost 2 bases, and 14 bases lay in between.

In the case of this clone: Other DNA sequences in the sample encode the same CDR3. The chain joins TRBV7-3 to TRBJ1-1; D is possibly TRBD1 (6 bases). V was pared by 1 base and J by 7 bases, with 10 bases between. The CDR3 loop spans 13 amino acids. CDR1 is SGHTA, CDR2 FQGTGA, per germline. The CDR3 DNA reads as TGTGCCAGCAGCTTAAGGCAGGGGAGTGAAGCTTTCTTT. This sequence encodes CASSLRQGSEAFF.

The V and J genes are TRBV7-6 and TRBJ2-3; 8 bases agree with TRBD2. Germline CDR1 reads SGHVS; CDR2 reads FNYEAQ. V was clipped by 5 bases and J by 5 bases; unmatched bases: 12. This CDR3 contains 16 residues. DNA of the CDR3: TGTGCCAGCAGCCCCCTGTCAGCGGGAGTGGTAGATACGCAGTATTTT. This codes for CASSPLSAGVVDTQYF.

V is TRBV7-6 and J is TRBJ2-7, with 8 nucleotides matching TRBD2. Germline CDR1 reads SGHVS; CDR2 reads FNYEAQ. This CDR3 contains 15 residues. The ends lost 4 bases at V and 7 bases at J; junction bases unmatched: 12. The CDR3 DNA sequence: TGTGCCAGCAGCTCCTCCCCAGCGGGAGTGGGGGAGCAGTACTTC. Its translation: CASSSSPAGVGEQYF.

V gene TRBV7-9 combines with J gene TRBJ1-4, with TRBD1 as a possible D gene (5 bases). V shed 5 bases and J shed 3 bases, with 13 bases lying between them. Germline CDR1 reads SEHNR; CDR2 reads FQNEAQ (reference sequence). This CDR3 is built from 15 residues. CDR3 protein: CASSQTGVSNEKLFF. CDR3 nucleotide sequence: TGTGCCAGCAGCCAAACGGGGGTTTCTAATGAAAAACTGTTTTTT.

This clone occurred once. The chain joins TRBV28 to TRBJ2-6; D is unclear. The CDR3 length is 14 residues. The ends were cut back, 1 base at V and 3 bases at J, with 4 bases in the middle. CDR1 is MDHEN and CDR2 is SYDVKM in the germline V gene. CDR3 in amino acids: CASSLSGGANVLTF. The CDR3 DNA follows: TGTGCCAGCAGTTTATCGGGTGGGGCCAACGTCCTGACTTTC.

The chain employs TRBV7-8 and TRBJ1-2; D not certain. The germline gives CDR1 SGHVS, CDR2 FQNEAQ. This CDR3 region has 19 residues. V lost 2 bases to trimming and J lost 0 bases, with 22 bases between them. CDR3 protein: CASSLRNAPSSPANYGYTF. The CDR3 DNA is TGTGCCAGCAGCTTACGGAACGCTCCCTCTAGTCCGGCTAACTATGGCTACACCTTC.

The chain uses TRBV5-6 and TRBJ1-2, with D tentatively TRBD1 (5 bases). V was cut by 7 bases and J by 4 bases, with 8 bases left in between. This CDR3 has 11 amino acids. Per germline, CDR1 SGHDT and CDR2 YYEEEE. CDR3 nucleotide sequence: TGTGCCAGCCGGGACCGCTATGGCTACACCTTC. This gives the protein CASRDRYGYTF.

The genes are TRBV27 and TRBJ2-2, with D uncertain. V lost 6 bases to trimming and J lost 1 base, with 6 bases between them. Germline lookup yields CDR1 MNHEY and CDR2 SMNVEV (reference sequence). This CDR3 has 13 amino acids. The CDR3 loop reads CASRGMNTGELFF. In nucleotides, the CDR3 is TGTGCCAGCAGGGGGATGAACACCGGGGAGCTGTTTTTT.

This chain joins TRBV9 and TRBJ2-3; D remains ambiguous. Between the trimmed V and J ends, which lost 5 bases and 3 bases, there was a span of 10 bases. The germline V gene encodes CDR1 SGDLS and CDR2 YYNGEE. The CDR3 covers 13 residues. This CDR3 reads CASSGQLTDTQYF. The CDR3 region has the DNA TGTGCCAGCAGTGGCCAATTAACAGATACGCAGTATTTT.

The rearrangement joins TRBV25-1 to TRBJ2-5; 7 positions agree with TRBD2. CDR3 size: 15 residues. The V and J ends lost 2 bases and 3 bases, in that order; junction bases with no gene match: 6. Germline assignment: CDR1 MGHDK and CDR2 SYGVNS. DNA for the CDR3: TGTGCCAGCAGTGAAAGCGGGGTTAGGGAAGAGACCCAGTACTTC. Its protein product is CASSESGVREETQYF. Complete variable domain (other parts from reference TRBV25-1 and TRBJ2-5): EADIYQTPRYLVIGTGKKITLECSQTMGHDKMYWYQQDPGMELHLIHYSYGVNSTEKGDLSSESTVSRIRTEHFPLTLESARPSHTSQYLCASSESGVREETQYFGPGTRLLVL.

This clone was seen only once. The chain carries TRBV2 and TRBJ2-7, with TRBD2 identical over 9 bases. From germline, CDR1 is SNHLY and CDR2 FYNNEI. The CDR3 length is 15 residues. V lost 1 base and J lost 3; bases outside the gene matches: 4. For the CDR3, the DNA is TGTGCCAGCAGTGAAGGGGCTAGCGGGAACTACGAGCAGTACTTC. It translates to CASSEGASGNYEQYF. The whole variable domain, filled in from reference TRBV2 and TRBJ2-7, reads EPEVTQTPSHQVTQMGQEVILRCVPISNHLYFYWYRQILGQKVEFLVSFYNNEISEKSEIFDDQFSVERPDGSNFTLKIRSTKLEDSAMYFCASSEGASGNYEQYFGPGTRLTVT.

This rearrangement joins TRBV7-2 to TRBJ2-2, with 8 bases aligning to TRBD1. This CDR3 contains 16 residues. The ends lost 5 bases at V and 6 bases at J; junction bases unmatched: 11. The germline CDR1 and CDR2 sequences are SGHTA and FQGNSA. CDR3 loop: CASSKGQGTSAGELFF. The CDR3 bases are TGTGCCAGCAGCAAAGGACAGGGTACTTCTGCCGGGGAGCTGTTTTTT.